The rows below give T cell receptor beta chains drawn from one sample of a study of control samples from healthy donors and cancer patients. Using immunoSEQ multiplex PCR, the repertoire was profiled, and TCRdb retains in-frame clones only, with some absent. The data show 94,000 or so clones, with about 88% seen just once and approximately 38% held by the top ten. The material sequenced was PBMCs. All receptors derive from a man aged 70 or older with lung cancer. Both conserved end residues are trimmed from each CDR3.

>TRBV5-4|TRBJ1-2
ASSPGGPNYGYT
>TRBV5-1|TRBJ2-3
ASSPGDEYTQY
>TRBV30|TRBJ2-7
AWSGDGYEQY
>TRBV2|TRBJ1-4
AIGRPSNEKLF
>TRBV9|TRBJ1-2
ASSPPSGWYGYT
>TRBV7-3|TRBJ2-7
ASSAGLLGLHEQY
>TRBV7-2|TRBJ2-2
ASSSSGGARELF
>TRBV5-1|TRBJ1-6
ASSSGTGYSPLH
>TRBV29-1|TRBJ1-2
SADRGSGGYT
>TRBV18|TRBJ1-3
ASGTFGAGSSGNTIY
>TRBV7-2|TRBJ2-3
ASSLRSGGYSDTQY
>TRBV7-7|TRBJ2-2
ASSSGSSRNTGELF
>TRBV19|TRBJ2-2
ASTGRLAEVPNTGELF
>TRBV5-6|TRBJ1-5
ASSLGAVSNQPQH
>TRBV5-1|TRBJ2-3
ASSPSRSRSTNTQY
>TRBV19|TRBJ2-1
ASSGVAATSYNEQF
>TRBV6-4|TRBJ1-5
ASGGHIHQPQH
>TRBV24-1|TRBJ2-3
ATSASTDTQY
>TRBV9|TRBJ1-1
ASSVGDPVGTEAF
>TRBV24-1|TRBJ1-2
ATSSRERLGGYT